Presented here are 18 T cell receptor beta chains from one specimen sequenced in a study of identical twins (dated by TCRdb to the mid-2010s). Libraries were prepared through 5' RACE. TCRdb lists the instrument as Illumina HiSeq 2000. TCRdb took the public reads, trimmed them with fastp at Q25, ran MiXCR for clone calling and kept in-frame beta chains. Identical CDR3 proteins give one entry, which carries the most common genes and DNA. This sample comprises more than 1.5 million distinct CDR3 sequences, 25% to 35% of them detected only once. The ten largest make up less than 0.35% of the sample. The sample was cord blood. These receptors all come from a newborn girl in good health.

This clonotype was seen a handful of times. The CDR3 DNA follows: TGTGCCAGCAGTTCGGACAGGATCCTCAATCAGCCCCAGCATTTT. Protein product: CASSSDRILNQPQHF. V gene TRBV12-3 or TRBV12-4 combines with J gene TRBJ1-5; TRBD1 aligns across 7 bases. V was clipped by 4 bases and J by 3 bases; unmatched bases: 6. The CDR3 is 15 residues long.

The chain uses TRBV5-4 and TRBJ2-3, with D uncertain. This CDR3 region has 16 residues. The germline V gene encodes CDR1 SGHNT and CDR2 YYREEE (reference sequence). Trimming left V 4 bases short and J 1 base short, with 16 bases between. Here the CDR3 reads CASSAYSTAGTDTQYF. In DNA form, the CDR3 reads TGTGCCAGCAGCGCCTACTCGACGGCCGGCACAGATACGCAGTATTTT.

V usage is TRBV12-3 or TRBV12-4 and J usage is TRBJ2-3; 7 bases are a match to TRBD2. The CDR3 covers 17 residues. Germline trimming cut 3 bases from V and 1 base from J; bases unmatched to any gene: 10. Here the CDR3 reads CASSFGLVPVGTDTQYF. Written as DNA, the CDR3 is TGTGCCAGCAGTTTCGGACTAGTCCCTGTCGGCACAGATACGCAGTATTTT.

This chain connects TRBV20-1 to TRBJ1-4; D remains unclear. Deletions cut 0 bases from V and 0 bases from J, with 8 bases between. CDR3 length: 15 residues. Germline V gives CDR1 DFQATT, CDR2 SNEGSKA (reference sequence). The CDR3 DNA reads TGCAGTGCTAGAGAATTGGGGACAACTAATGAAAAACTGTTTTTT. Amino acid sequence: CSARELGTTNEKLFF.

The J gene is TRBJ2-2, the V gene TRBV27, with D unresolved. The germline V gene encodes CDR1 MNHEY and CDR2 SMNVEV (reference sequence). V lost 3 bases and J 3 bases, leaving 5 bases between the germline ends. CDR3 length equals 13 residues. CDR3 residues: CASSFSYTGELFF. DNA of the CDR3: TGTGCCAGCAGTTTTTCATACACCGGGGAGCTGTTTTTT.

Only a few counts were recorded for this clonotype. In DNA, the CDR3 is TGCAGTGCTAGTGTAGGGCACTCCTACAATGAGCAGTTCTTC. Translation: CSASVGHSYNEQFF. The rearrangement joins TRBV20-1 to TRBJ2-1; D not certain. Germline CDR1 DFQATT, CDR2 SNEGSKA (reference sequence). V lost 3 bases and J lost 0, with 9 bases in between. The CDR3 is made up of 14 amino acids.

J is TRBJ1-3 and V is TRBV3-1; D gene ambiguous. Trimming took 3 bases from V and 0 from J, leaving 9 bases between them. This CDR3 has 15 residues. In germline, CDR1 is LGHDT, CDR2 YNNKEL (reference sequence). The DNA for the CDR3 is TGTGCCAGCAGCCACTGGACCGCCTCTGGAAACACCATATATTTT. This encodes CASSHWTASGNTIYF.

V is TRBV6-1 and J is TRBJ2-2; no clear D gene. V dropped 6 bases and J dropped 8 bases, with 4 bases sitting between them. Germline CDR1 MNHNS, CDR2 SASEGT. This CDR3 is built from 10 residues. Written as DNA, the CDR3 is TGTGCCAGCAGGTGGGGGGAGCTGTTTTTT. Translated, it gives CASRWGELFF.

This clonotype was picked up many times. The chain links TRBV15 to TRBJ2-1; D not resolved. V was cut by 0 bases and J by 7 bases, with 13 bases left in between. The length of the CDR3 is 15 residues. Germline V lookup: CDR1 LNHNV, CDR2 YYDKDF (reference sequence). The DNA for the CDR3 is TGTGCCACCAGCAGAGATGATTCGCGCGAGAATGAGCAGTTCTTC. Its translation is CATSRDDSRENEQFF.

This clonotype was observed once. V usage is TRBV3-1 and J usage is TRBJ1-5; D gene unclear. The CDR3 is made up of 16 amino acids. V lost 1 base and J 5 bases, leaving 15 bases between the germline ends. Per the germline V gene, CDR1 is LGHDT and CDR2 is YNNKEL (reference sequence). For the CDR3, the DNA is TGTGCCAGCAGCCAAGTCACCACCGATCGAGATCAGCCCCAGCATTTT. This gives the protein CASSQVTTDRDQPQHF.

This clonotype was counted ten times or more. The chain employs TRBV29-1 and TRBJ2-5; possible D gene TRBD1, 5 bases. Germline V lookup: CDR1 SQVTM, CDR2 ANQGSEA. The CDR3 spans 10 residues. Trimming removed 6 bases from V and 3 bases from J, with 5 bases in between. Here the CDR3 DNA reads TGCAGCGTACAGGAAGAGACCCAGTACTTC. This gives the protein CSVQEETQYF.

The chain couples TRBV20-1 to TRBJ2-5; maybe TRBD1 (5 bases). Germline V gene sequence: CDR1 DFQATT, CDR2 SNEGSKA (reference sequence). V dropped 3 bases and J dropped 1 base, with 12 bases sitting between them. There are 14 residues in the CDR3. CDR3 DNA: TGCAGTGCTAGGATAGGGGCGCTCCAAGAGACCCAGTACTTC. It is translated as CSARIGALQETQYF.

The genes are TRBV5-1 and TRBJ2-3; possibly TRBD2 for D (5 bases). Germline V CDR1 and CDR2: SGHRS, YFSETQ. The CDR3 sequence is 15 residues long. V was cut by 3 bases and J by 0 bases, with 11 bases left in between. CDR3 protein: CASSWRRGSTDTQYF. The CDR3 region has the DNA TGCGCCAGCAGCTGGAGACGGGGAAGCACAGATACGCAGTATTTT. The full variable domain, rest sourced from reference TRBV5-1 and TRBJ2-3, is KAGVTQTPRYLIKTRGQQVTLSCSPISGHRSVSWYQQTPGQGLQFLFEYFSETQRNKGNFPGRFSGRQFSNSRSEMNVSTLELGDSALYLCASSWRRGSTDTQYFGPGTRLTVL.

The chain combines TRBV20-1 with TRBJ2-1; no clear D gene. This CDR3 has 13 amino acids. Deletions cut 4 bases from V and 10 bases from J, with 17 bases between. Germline V gene sequence: CDR1 DFQATT, CDR2 SNEGSKA (reference sequence). CDR3 residues: CSATPSLGEEQFF. The CDR3 DNA sequence: TGCAGTGCTACCCCCTCTCTGGGCGAGGAGCAGTTCTTC.

This clonotype was observed a few times. This rearrangement joins TRBV4-1 to TRBJ2-4; D is ambiguous. Gene TRBJ2-7 matches the end of the DNA better, so the J call may be wrong. This CDR3 spans 14 amino acids. Per germline, CDR1 MGHRA and CDR2 YSYEKL. In nucleotides, the CDR3 is TGCGCCAGCAGCCAAGGACTCCTTAACTACGAGCAGTACTTC. Protein: CASSQGLLNYEQYF.

The chain is built from TRBV9 and TRBJ2-1, with 12 bases that match TRBD2. The CDR3 totals 14 residues. V lost 4 bases to trimming and J lost 9 bases; unmatched junction nucleotides: 5. Germline V gene data show CDR1 as SGDLS and CDR2 as YYNGEE. This CDR3 is CASSRLAGEGEQFF. CDR3 nucleotide sequence: TGTGCCAGCAGCCGACTAGCGGGAGAGGGTGAGCAGTTCTTC.

This clonotype showed up many times. The chain has TRBV20-1 and TRBJ1-2, with 7 bases that match TRBD1. CDR3 size: 14 residues. With V trimmed by 1 base and J by 4 bases, 6 bases remained unmatched. Germline V gene sequence: CDR1 DFQATT, CDR2 SNEGSKA (reference sequence). In nucleotides, the CDR3 is TGCAGTGCTAGAGGAGACAGGGCTAGCTATGGCTACACCTTC. Protein: CSARGDRASYGYTF.

This clonotype was seen only a few times. This rearrangement joins TRBV10-3 to TRBJ2-7; 9 bases map to TRBD2. From germline, CDR1 is ENHRY and CDR2 SYGVKD. This CDR3 has 15 amino acids. Trimming removed 5 bases from V and 2 bases from J; junction bases left unmatched: 7. The CDR3, as DNA: TGTGCCATCAGTAGGCTAGCGGGGTCCGCCTACGAGCAGTACTTC. Its protein is CAISRLAGSAYEQYF.